This TCR beta chain was recovered during a study of regulatory T cells in long-lasting Graves disease (dated by TCRdb to about 2021). Some background on the complete study: To count as having persistent Graves' disease, a patient had to have received antithyroid drug treatment for over 5 years with TSH receptor autoantibodies remaining persistently positive. The study was conducted in China and was registered as a clinical trial. A total of roughly 35 samples were covered by TCR sequencing, comprising approximately 13 persistent and about 20 newly diagnosed Graves' disease patients. Persistent Graves' disease patients were compared with newly diagnosed Graves' disease patients by peripheral blood TCR sequencing and RNA sequencing. Antithyroid drugs had been taken for approximately 9.5 years on average by persistent Graves' disease patients in the clinical cohort. Study-wide conclusions, independent of this receptor: Patients with persistent disease shared more public clonotypes (around 2,500) than newly diagnosed patients did (966). Preferential use of TRBV28, TRBJ1-2 and TRBJ2-5 was observed in persistent disease, whereas TRBV20-1 and TRBJ2-1 were favored in newly diagnosed disease. Only the TCR beta chain was sequenced and analyzed. The authors noted that the small sample size was a limitation that may lower accuracy. Lower TCR Shannon entropy and fewer highly expanded clones were observed in persistent Graves' disease patients than in newly diagnosed patients, which suggested clonal expansion. The study examined only peripheral blood because the primary lesion, thyroid tissue, could not be accessed.

Via the germline V gene (reference sequence), CDR1 is DFQATT and CDR2 SNEGSKA. Including cysteine and phenylalanine, the CDR3 has 14 amino acids. The only DNA kept is the CDR3, 42 bases in frame from the first base. V is pared back by 5 bases and J by 6 bases, with 19 bases lying between the germline termini. Read against the paper, the sample's time point label means: persistent/refractory GD, antithyroid drugs over 5 years with positive TRAb. For both TCR sequencing and RNA sequencing, RNA was extracted from PBMCs in TRIzol. Graves' disease was diagnosed according to American Thyroid Association guidelines. The patients came from an endocrinology department in Xi'an, China. From each patient, around 8.3 milliliters of peripheral blood was collected into an EDTA anticoagulant tube. Ficoll Paque Plus density gradient separation was used to isolate PBMCs, and no further T cell sorting was done. An Agilent 2100 Bioanalyzer and agarose gel were used to check RNA quality, while a NanoDrop 2000 measured RNA concentration.

Libraries came from multiplex PCR. Sequencer: Illumina HiSeq 4000. TCR beta libraries were built with iRepertoire HTBI primers and Arm-PCR amplification of CDR3 regions. Before sequencing, the PCR products went through gel purification. From the authors' description of their analysis: A total of around 59 TRBV and under 15 TRBJ segments were identified across samples and were used for gene usage analysis of CDR3 amino acid clonotypes. COPE and FqMerger were used to merge filtered high-quality paired reads into contigs. BLAST was used to align contigs to the IMGT TRBV, TRBD and TRBJ reference genes, and CDR3 was defined following IMGT. Highly expanded clones were defined as clonotypes with a frequency above 0.1%. Repertoire diversity was measured by Shannon entropy, and V-J evenness by the Gini coefficient. A clonotype was considered public if more than one individual shared it. The public reads were quality trimmed at Q25 with fastp and then assembled into clones with MiXCR by TCRdb, keeping productive beta chains. Identical CDR3 proteins give one entry, which carries the most common genes and DNA. These V and J calls rely on TCRdb rather than the paper's analysis. The sample records approximately 500,000 distinct CDR3 sequences, roughly 21% of which are singletons. Less than 9% of the sample is in the top ten clones.

This clonotype was found many times. Its antigen remains unidentified. It has no much larger one-base neighbor in the sample; base qualities were not kept. Here the sequenced sample was peripheral blood mononuclear cells (PBMCs), taken when the disease was refractory, from a patient treated with antithyroid drugs. The clonotype comes from a female donor with Graves disease. The sequence links TRBV20-1 to TRBJ1-1; matching of 5 bases hints at TRBD1 as the D gene. The CDR3 protein sequence reads: CSAPKGGANSEAFF. The nucleotide sequence is TGCAGTGCTCCCAAGGGAGGGGCTAACTCTGAAGCTTTCTTT.